The clone carrying this T cell receptor (beta chain) was recorded a few times. The record originates from a study of blood T cell repertoires in COVID-19. As for the study in general: Acute and convalescent COVID-19 samples came from the United States, Italy and Spain. Sources were T cells, B-cell-depleted T cells, or PBMCs; the material itself was cDNA or gDNA.

Germline CDR1 SGHAT, CDR2 FQNNGV. This CDR3 region has 15 residues. V was cut by 3 bases and J by 5 bases, with 14 bases left in between. Source study methods: Amplification of reference gene primers was used by the study to estimate nucleated cell counts. The assay was immunoSEQ multiplex PCR, and TCRdb's table has in-frame clones only and misses some. V, J and clone size reflect that table, while D and trimming were determined from the DNA. Among 150,000 to 200,000 clones listed, approximately 84% were seen once. The rearrangement joins TRBV11-2 to TRBJ2-1; D may be TRBD2 (6 bases). Source material: peripheral blood. The sequence came from a man aged 40-50 years who had recovered from COVID-19. CDR3 nucleotide sequence: TGTGCCAGCAGCTTTTCGGGGGTAGGCAACAATGAGCAGTTCTTC. It specifies CASSFSGVGNNEQFF.